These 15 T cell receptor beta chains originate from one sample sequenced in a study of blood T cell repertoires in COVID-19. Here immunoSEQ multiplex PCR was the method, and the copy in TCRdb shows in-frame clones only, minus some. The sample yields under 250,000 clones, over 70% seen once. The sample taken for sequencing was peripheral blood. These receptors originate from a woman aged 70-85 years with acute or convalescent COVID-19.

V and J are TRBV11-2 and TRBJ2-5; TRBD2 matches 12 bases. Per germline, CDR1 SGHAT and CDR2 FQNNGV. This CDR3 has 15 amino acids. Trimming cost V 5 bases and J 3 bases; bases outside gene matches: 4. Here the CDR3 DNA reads TGTGCCAGCAGCCGAGGACTAGCGGGGAAAGAGACCCAGTACTTC. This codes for CASSRGLAGKETQYF.

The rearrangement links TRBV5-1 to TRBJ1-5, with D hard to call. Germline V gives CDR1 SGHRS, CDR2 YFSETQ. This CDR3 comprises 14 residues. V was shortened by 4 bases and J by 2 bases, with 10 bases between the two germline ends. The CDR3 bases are TGCGCCAGCAGCATGACCGGAGGCAATCAGCCCCAGCATTTT. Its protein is CASSMTGGNQPQHF. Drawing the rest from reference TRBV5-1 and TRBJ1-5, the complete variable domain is KAGVTQTPRYLIKTRGQQVTLSCSPISGHRSVSWYQQTPGQGLQFLFEYFSETQRNKGNFPGRFSGRQFSNSRSEMNVSTLELGDSALYLCASSMTGGNQPQHFGDGTRLSIL.

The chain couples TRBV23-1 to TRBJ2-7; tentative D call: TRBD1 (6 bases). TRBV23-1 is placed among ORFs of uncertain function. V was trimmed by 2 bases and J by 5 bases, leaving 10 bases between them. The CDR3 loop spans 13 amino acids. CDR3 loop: CASSQTDRHEQYF. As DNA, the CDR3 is TGCGCCAGCAGTCAAACTGACAGGCACGAGCAGTACTTC.

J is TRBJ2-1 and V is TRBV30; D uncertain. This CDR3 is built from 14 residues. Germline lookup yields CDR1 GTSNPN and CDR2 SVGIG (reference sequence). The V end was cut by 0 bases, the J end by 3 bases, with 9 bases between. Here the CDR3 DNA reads TGTGCCTGGAGTGTTTCTGTTAACTACAATGAGCAGTTCTTC. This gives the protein CAWSVSVNYNEQFF.

The CDR3 protein is CASSVSQGQGGYTF. CDR3 sequence (DNA): TGTGCCAGCAGCGTATCACAGGGCCAAGGTGGCTACACCTTC. The chain is built from TRBV9 and TRBJ1-2; weak D call: TRBD1 (6 bases). V was clipped by 1 base and J by 7 bases, with 14 bases between them. The CDR3 has 14 residues. The germline V gene encodes CDR1 SGDLS and CDR2 YYNGEE.

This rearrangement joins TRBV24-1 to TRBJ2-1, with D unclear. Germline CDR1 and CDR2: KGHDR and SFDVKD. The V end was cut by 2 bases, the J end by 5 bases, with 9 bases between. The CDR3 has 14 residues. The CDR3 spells CATSDSRRDNEQFF. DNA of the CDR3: TGTGCCACCAGTGATTCGAGGCGAGACAATGAGCAGTTCTTC.

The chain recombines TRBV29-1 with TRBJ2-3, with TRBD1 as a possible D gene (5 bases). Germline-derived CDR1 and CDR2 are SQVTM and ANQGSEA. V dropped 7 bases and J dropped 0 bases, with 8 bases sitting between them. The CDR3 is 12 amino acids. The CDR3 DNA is TGCAGCGCTAAGGGGAGCACAGATACGCAGTATTTT. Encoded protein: CSAKGSTDTQYF.

Here the CDR3 reads CASSPTGGETQYF. The DNA for the CDR3 is TGTGCCAGCTCACCGACAGGGGGAGAGACCCAGTACTTC. The chain employs TRBV18 and TRBJ2-5; 9 bases are a match to TRBD1. This CDR3 is built from 13 residues. J gave up 4 bases and V 3 bases, and 0 bases lay outside the gene matches. Per the germline V gene, CDR1 is KGHSH and CDR2 is LQKENI.

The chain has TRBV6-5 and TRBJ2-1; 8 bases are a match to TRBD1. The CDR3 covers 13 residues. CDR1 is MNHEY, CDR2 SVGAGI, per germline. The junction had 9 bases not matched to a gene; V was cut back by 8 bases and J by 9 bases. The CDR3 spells CASLDRGAFEQFF. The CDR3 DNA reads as TGTGCCAGCTTAGACAGGGGCGCCTTTGAGCAGTTCTTC.

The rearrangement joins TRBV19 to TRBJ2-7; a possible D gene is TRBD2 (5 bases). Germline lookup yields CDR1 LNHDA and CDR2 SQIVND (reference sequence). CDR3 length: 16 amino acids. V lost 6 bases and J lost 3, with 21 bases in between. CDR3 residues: CASRRDGGPGGYEQYF. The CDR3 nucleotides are TGTGCCAGTAGACGTGACGGCGGGCCCGGTGGCTACGAGCAGTACTTC.

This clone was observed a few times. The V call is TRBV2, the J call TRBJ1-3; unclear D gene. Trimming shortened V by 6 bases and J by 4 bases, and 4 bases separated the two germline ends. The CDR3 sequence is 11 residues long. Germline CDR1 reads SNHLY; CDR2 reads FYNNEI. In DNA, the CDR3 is TGTGCCAGCAGGCGGGGAAACACCATATATTTT. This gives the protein CASRRGNTIYF. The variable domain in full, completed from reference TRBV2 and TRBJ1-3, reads EPEVTQTPSHQVTQMGQEVILRCVPISNHLYFYWYRQILGQKVEFLVSFYNNEISEKSEIFDDQFSVERPDGSNFTLKIRSTKLEDSAMYFCASRRGNTIYFGEGSWLTVV.

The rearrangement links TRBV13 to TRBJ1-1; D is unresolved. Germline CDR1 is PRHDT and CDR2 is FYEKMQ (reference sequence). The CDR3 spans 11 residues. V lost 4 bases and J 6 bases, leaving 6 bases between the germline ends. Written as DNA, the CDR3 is TGTGCCAGCAGCTACACCGCTGAAGCTTTCTTT. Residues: CASSYTAEAFF.

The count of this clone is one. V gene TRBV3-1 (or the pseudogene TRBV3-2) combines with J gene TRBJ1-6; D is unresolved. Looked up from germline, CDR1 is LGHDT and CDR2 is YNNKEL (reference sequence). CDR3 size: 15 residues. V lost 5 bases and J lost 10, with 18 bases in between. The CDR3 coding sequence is TGTGCCAGCAGCTCGAGCGTCCCCCGGATGTCACCCCTCCACTTT. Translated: CASSSSVPRMSPLHF.

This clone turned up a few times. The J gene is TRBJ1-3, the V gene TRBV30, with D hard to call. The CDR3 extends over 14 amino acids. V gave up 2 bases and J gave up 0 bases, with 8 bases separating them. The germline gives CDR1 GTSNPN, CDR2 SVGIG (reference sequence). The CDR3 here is CAWSHDFSGNTIYF. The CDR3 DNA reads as TGTGCCTGGAGTCATGACTTCTCTGGAAACACCATATATTTT.

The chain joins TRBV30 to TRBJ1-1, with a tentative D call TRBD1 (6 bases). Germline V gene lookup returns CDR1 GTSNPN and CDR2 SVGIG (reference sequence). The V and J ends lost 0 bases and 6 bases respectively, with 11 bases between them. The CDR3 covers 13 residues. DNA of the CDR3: TGTGCCTGGAGTGTACGCCGACAGGCTGAAGCTTTCTTT. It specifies CAWSVRRQAEAFF.